The count of the clone carrying this TCR beta chain is one. Per the authors' pipeline: The authors estimated nucleated cell counts from reference gene primer amplification. The table came from immunoSEQ multiplex PCR; TCRdb's copy has only in-frame clones and leaves some out. V and J calls and clone size come straight from that table; D and trimming were deduced from the DNA. The sample lists around 43,000 clones, 85% to 90% occurring once. This entry is derived from a study of blood T cell repertoires in COVID-19. As for the study in general: Sites in the United States, Italy and Spain provided acute and convalescent COVID-19 samples. PBMCs, B-cell-depleted T cells, or T cells were the source of the cDNA or gDNA that made up the material.

This CDR3 region has 12 residues. The V segment lost 6 bases and the J segment 9 bases; nucleotides outside the gene matches: 5. Germline V gives CDR1 LNHDA, CDR2 SQIVND (reference sequence). This chain connects TRBV19 to TRBJ2-1, with 7 positions matching TRBD1. This clonotype originated in a man between 50 and 59 years old in a cohort sampled during active COVID-19. The sample was peripheral blood. CDR3 sequence: CASRPRGSEQFF. The CDR3 nucleotides read TGTGCCAGTAGACCCAGGGGGAGTGAGCAGTTCTTC.